This T cell receptor (beta chain) was found in a study of beta chain features in type 1 diabetes. This clone was picked up one time. Its antigen is currently unknown. V was trimmed by 7 bases and J by 0 bases, leaving 13 bases between them. Looked up from germline, CDR1 is WSHSY and CDR2 is SAAADI. This CDR3 has 14 residues. Since all of the isolated RNA was reverse transcribed, expressed TCRB transcripts were what got sequenced. The protocol was immunoSEQ multiplex PCR, while the TCRdb copy is restricted to in-frame clones and leaves out a portion. The sample contains more than 150,000 clones, 8.5% to 10% of which appear only once. Without exception, sorted populations had purity beyond 95%. Overall study results and limits: VDJ junctions from type 1 diabetes patients carried fewer insertions and larger deletions. Researchers caution that PCR might favor shorter templates, equally among patients and controls. Moderate yet significant TCRB CDR3 shortening was seen in Type 1 diabetes patients in all four CD4+ subsets.

The V and J genes are TRBV10-2 and TRBJ2-7; D is perhaps TRBD2 (6 bases). The sequence came from a woman aged 25 to 39 with type 1 diabetes. The sequencing sample was made of central memory CD4+ T cells from blood. CDR3 nucleotide sequence: TGCGCCAGCAAACTCGGAGGGGACTCCTACGAGCAGTACTTC. Translating gives CASKLGGDSYEQYF.